The 13 T cell receptor beta chains given below trace back to one sample, sequenced in a study of blood T cell repertoires in COVID-19. Clones were sequenced by immunoSEQ multiplex PCR, and TCRdb holds only the in-frame ones, with some missing. The sample yields around 480,000 clones, 88% seen once. The specimen sequenced was peripheral blood. The receptors derive from a woman between 50 and 59 years old with COVID-19, enrolled during active disease.

V gene TRBV4-2 combines with J gene TRBJ1-6; 8 positions agree with TRBD1. CDR3 length: 16 amino acids. The V gene end was trimmed by 1 base and the J gene end by 7 bases; junction bases not matched to a gene: 6. Germline CDR1 is LGHNA and CDR2 is YNFKEQ. The CDR3, as DNA: TGTGCCAGCAGCCAAGTCTGGGGACAGGAAAATTCACCCCTCCACTTT. Residues: CASSQVWGQENSPLHF.

This chain uses TRBV7-2 with TRBJ1-6; possible D gene TRBD1, 6 bases. CDR3 length: 14 amino acids. Trimming took 5 bases from V and 9 from J, leaving 14 bases between them. Germline V gene data show CDR1 as SGHTA and CDR2 as FQGNSA. CDR3 sequence reads: CASSPGTTLSPLHF. CDR3 in DNA: TGTGCCAGCAGCCCCGGGACAACTCTTTCACCCCTCCACTTT.

The V gene is TRBV28, the J gene TRBJ1-2; tentative D call: TRBD1 (5 bases). The CDR3 contains 14 residues. The germline CDR1 and CDR2 sequences are MDHEN and SYDVKM. The V and J ends lost 4 bases and 2 bases respectively, with 11 bases between them. The CDR3 nucleotides read TGTGCCAGCAGTTCTGGGGGGGAGAACTATGGCTACACCTTC. Protein: CASSSGGENYGYTF.

This chain uses TRBV12-3 or TRBV12-4 with TRBJ1-2; D is undetermined. The V end lost 6 bases, the J end lost 10 bases, and 12 bases lay between the germline ends. There are 11 residues in the CDR3. Here the CDR3 reads CASSRGGIYTF. The CDR3 DNA is TGTGCCAGCAGCCGAGGCGGGATCTACACCTTC.

This clone was seen once. Here the CDR3 reads CASSQSTLSTGPPRGTEAFF. CDR3 nucleotide sequence: TGCGCCAGCAGCCAATCGACACTTTCGACAGGGCCCCCGCGAGGCACTGAAGCTTTCTTT. This rearrangement joins TRBV4-1 to TRBJ1-1; 7 bases fit TRBD1. V trimming: 2 bases; J trimming: 4 bases; junction bases outside the gene matches: 22. This CDR3 spans 20 amino acids. In germline, CDR1 is MGHRA, CDR2 YSYEKL.

The chain carries TRBV6-2 or TRBV6-3 and TRBJ2-7, with a tentative D call TRBD2 (6 bases). The CDR3 totals 14 residues. Trimming took off 0 bases at V and 1 base at J, with 7 bases between the two ends. Germline assignment: CDR1 MNHEY and CDR2 SVGEGT. CDR3 coding DNA: TGTGCCAGCAGTTACTCGGGGGGATCCTACGAGCAGTACTTC. Translating it yields CASSYSGGSYEQYF.

V gene TRBV2 combines with J gene TRBJ2-7, with 7 bases that match TRBD1. Germline CDR1 SNHLY, CDR2 FYNNEI. V lost 5 bases to trimming and J lost 3 bases; unmatched junction nucleotides: 10. The CDR3 has 15 amino acids. CDR3 nucleotides: TGTGCCAGCAGTCAATCACAGGGGCTCCTCTACGAGCAGTACTTC. Its translation: CASSQSQGLLYEQYF. The full variable domain, rest sourced from reference TRBV2 and TRBJ2-7, is EPEVTQTPSHQVTQMGQEVILRCVPISNHLYFYWYRQILGQKVEFLVSFYNNEISEKSEIFDDQFSVERPDGSNFTLKIRSTKLEDSAMYFCASSQSQGLLYEQYFGPGTRLTVT.

Here the CDR3 DNA reads TGTGCCAGCAGGACCCGGGACAGCTCTGGAAACACCATATATTTT. As protein: CASRTRDSSGNTIYF. The chain carries TRBV6-5 and TRBJ1-3, with TRBD1 matching over 7 bases. This CDR3 has 15 amino acids. V was clipped by 6 bases and J by 0 bases; unmatched bases: 5. Germline lookup yields CDR1 MNHEY and CDR2 SVGAGI.

The chain recombines TRBV12-5 with TRBJ2-3, with 7 positions matching TRBD1. V lost 0 bases to trimming and J lost 6 bases; unmatched junction nucleotides: 12. Germline loops: CDR1 LGHNT, CDR2 FRNRAP. CDR3 length: 17 residues. The DNA for the CDR3 is TGTGCTAGTGGTTTGGTACTCCGGGGCAGGGGGTCTGATACGCAGTATTTT. Translation: CASGLVLRGRGSDTQYF. Based on the CDR3 plus reference TRBV12-5 and TRBJ2-3, the full variable domain is DARVTQTPRHKVTEMGQEVTMRCQPILGHNTVFWYRQTMMQGLELLAYFRNRAPLDDSGMPKDRFSAEMPDATLATLKIQPSEPRDSAVYFCASGLVLRGRGSDTQYFGPGTRLTVL.

The chain uses TRBV9 and TRBJ1-6; D is perhaps TRBD1 (5 bases). Germline CDR1 and CDR2: SGDLS and YYNGEE. This CDR3 has 14 residues. The germline V and J ends were trimmed by 4 bases and 10 bases, with 15 bases remaining between them. The CDR3 coding sequence is TGTGCCAGCAGCCCCGGGGGGGGTGGCTCACCCCTCCACTTT. Protein product: CASSPGGGGSPLHF.

The chain links TRBV5-5 to TRBJ1-4; possible D gene TRBD1, 6 bases. Trimming left V 0 bases short and J 4 bases short, with 19 bases between. The CDR3 has 18 residues. Germline-derived CDR1 and CDR2 are SGHKS and YYEKEE (reference sequence). This chain's CDR3 is CASSLAGRGTQVNEKLFF. In DNA form, the CDR3 reads TGTGCCAGCAGCTTGGCCGGCAGAGGGACACAAGTTAATGAAAAACTGTTTTTT.

The CDR3 DNA sequence: TGTGCCAGCTCACCGGGACAGGCGGGCACTGAAGCTTTCTTT. This codes for CASSPGQAGTEAFF. This rearrangement joins TRBV18 to TRBJ1-1; TRBD1 agrees at 8 bases. CDR3 length equals 14 residues. The germline CDR1 and CDR2 sequences are KGHSH and LQKENI. The trim removed 3 bases at V and 4 bases at J, leaving 4 bases unmatched.

The gene calls are TRBV5-5 and TRBJ1-3, with D maybe TRBD1 (5 bases). There are 16 residues in the CDR3. Trimming pared 0 bases from V and 4 bases from J, leaving 14 bases between. Germline V gene lookup returns CDR1 SGHKS and CDR2 YYEKEE (reference sequence). CDR3 amino acids: CASSLGGLGAGNTIYF. Here the CDR3 DNA reads TGTGCCAGCAGCTTGGGAGGTTTAGGGGCCGGAAACACCATATATTTT.